These 14 T cell receptor beta chains were sequenced from one sample in a study of beta chain features in type 1 diabetes. Findings of the study overall: Across all four CD4+ subsets, people with type 1 diabetes showed modestly shorter TCRB CDR3s.

No cognate antigen is known for these TCRs. What was sequenced were expressed TCRB transcripts, since all of the isolated RNA had been reverse transcribed. This table comes from immunoSEQ multiplex PCR, and its TCRdb copy is limited to in-frame clones, with some not included. The repertoire holds a few hundred thousand clones, with roughly 12% as singletons. The specimen was naive CD4+ T cells from blood. These receptors all stem from a woman in her late teens or twenties with type 1 diabetes.

This clone was found a few times. The V call is TRBV28, the J call TRBJ1-4; D is unclear. Looked up from germline, CDR1 is MDHEN and CDR2 is SYDVKM. CDR3 length equals 11 residues. V lost 3 bases, J lost 8 bases, and 4 bases lay in between. In DNA form, the CDR3 reads TGTGCCAGCAGTTTCGTCGAAAAACTGTTTTTT. Its translation is CASSFVEKLFF. The full variable domain, rest sourced from reference TRBV28 and TRBJ1-4, is DVKVTQSSRYLVKRTGEKVFLECVQDMDHENMFWYRQDPGLGLRLIYFSYDVKMKEKGDIPEGYSVSREKKERFSLILESASTNQTSMYLCASSFVEKLFFGSGTQLSVL.

This clone has only a few counts. CDR3 protein: CAIWRGGQETQYF. DNA for the CDR3: TGTGCCATTTGGCGGGGGGGCCAAGAGACCCAGTACTTC. The chain carries TRBV10-3 and TRBJ2-5, with 9 bases identical to TRBD2. The CDR3 spans 13 residues. CDR1 ENHRY and CDR2 SYGVKD come from the germline V gene. With 9 bases clipped from V and 1 base from J, the junction kept 3 bases outside the gene matches.

This clone was seen a few times. The chain recombines TRBV5-1 with TRBJ2-3; 7 bases map to TRBD2. Per germline, CDR1 SGHRS and CDR2 YFSETQ. Trimming cost V 1 base and J 0 bases; bases outside gene matches: 5. This CDR3 comprises 16 residues. The chain's CDR3 is CASSLSKRGSTDTQYF. CDR3 DNA sequence: TGCGCCAGCAGCTTGAGCAAGCGGGGTAGCACAGATACGCAGTATTTT. The entire variable domain, with the rest obtained from reference TRBV5-1 and TRBJ2-3, is as follows: KAGVTQTPRYLIKTRGQQVTLSCSPISGHRSVSWYQQTPGQGLQFLFEYFSETQRNKGNFPGRFSGRQFSNSRSEMNVSTLELGDSALYLCASSLSKRGSTDTQYFGPGTRLTVL.

The chain couples TRBV7-9 to TRBJ2-3, with D perhaps matching TRBD1 (6 bases). The CDR3 is 14 amino acids. Germline values: CDR1 SEHNR, CDR2 FQNEAQ (reference sequence). The V gene lost 3 bases and the J gene lost 4 bases, with 11 bases spanning the gap. In nucleotides, the CDR3 is TGTGCCAGCAGCTTTGGACAGTACGCAGATACGCAGTATTTT. Translated: CASSFGQYADTQYF. Variable domain in full (rest from reference TRBV7-9 and TRBJ2-3): DTGVSQNPRHKITKRGQNVTFRCDPISEHNRLYWYRQTLGQGPEFLTYFQNEAQLEKSRLLSDRFSAERPKGSFSTLEIQRTEQGDSAMYLCASSFGQYADTQYFGPGTRLTVL.

This clone has just a few counts. The V gene is TRBV25-1, the J gene TRBJ2-1; D is unclear. Germline V gene data show CDR1 as MGHDK and CDR2 as SYGVNS. The CDR3 length is 9 residues. With 8 bases removed from V and 7 bases from J, the gap between germline ends came to 3 bases. The CDR3 protein is CASRNEQFF. CDR3 bases: TGTGCCAGCCGTAATGAGCAGTTCTTC.

The V gene is TRBV19, the J gene TRBJ1-1; the D is unclear. This CDR3 has 13 residues. CDR1 is LNHDA, CDR2 SQIVND, per germline (reference sequence). V lost 4 bases, J lost 5 bases, and 11 bases lay in between. The CDR3 protein is CASSTQRDTEAFF. CDR3 nucleotide sequence: TGTGCCAGTAGTACGCAGAGGGATACTGAAGCTTTCTTT.

This clone was counted a few times. The rearrangement links TRBV5-4 to TRBJ1-2, with TRBD1 matching over 9 bases. Unmatched junction bases numbered 11, after V lost 3 bases and J lost 8 bases. Germline values: CDR1 SGHNT, CDR2 YYREEE (reference sequence). The CDR3 runs to 15 residues. The CDR3 reads CASSSQGAPRGGYTF. The DNA of the CDR3 is TGTGCCAGCAGCTCACAGGGGGCCCCCCGTGGGGGCTACACCTTC.

In this sample, this clone turned up a few times. The chain combines TRBV29-1 with TRBJ2-7, with 8 bases that match TRBD1. The CDR3 has 13 residues. The V segment lost 6 bases and the J segment 2 bases; nucleotides outside the gene matches: 6. Germline loops: CDR1 SQVTM, CDR2 ANQGSEA. The DNA for the CDR3 is TGCAGCGTGCGGACAGGGCCGACCTACGAGCAGTACTTC. Protein sequence: CSVRTGPTYEQYF.

This clone was counted between two and nine times. The chain joins TRBV30 to TRBJ2-3, with D tentatively TRBD2 (6 bases). Trimming pared 3 bases from V and 3 bases from J, leaving 10 bases between. This CDR3 has 13 residues. CDR1 is GTSNPN, CDR2 SVGIG, per germline (reference sequence). The CDR3 here is CAWRVSGTDTQYF. The DNA of the CDR3 is TGTGCCTGGAGGGTAAGCGGGACAGATACGCAGTATTTT.

V and J are TRBV19 and TRBJ2-1; TRBD1 aligns across 7 bases. This CDR3 comprises 13 residues. Germline lookup yields CDR1 LNHDA and CDR2 SQIVND (reference sequence). With V trimmed by 6 bases and J by 9 bases, 8 bases remained unmatched. The CDR3 loop is CASRRSEGAEQFF. The DNA of the CDR3 is TGTGCCAGTAGAAGGAGTGAGGGGGCTGAGCAGTTCTTC.

In this sample, this clone turned up a few times. The rearrangement joins TRBV7-3 to TRBJ1-5, with D maybe TRBD1 (5 bases). The CDR3 spans 17 residues. V lost 3 bases to trimming and J lost 0 bases, with 15 bases between them. Germline V gene sequence: CDR1 SGHTA, CDR2 FQGTGA. DNA for the CDR3: TGTGCCAGCAGCTTGATGGGGCGACAGCTTAGCAATCAGCCCCAGCATTTT. It encodes CASSLMGRQLSNQPQHF.

This chain connects TRBV28 to TRBJ1-2; D unclear. Germline V lookup: CDR1 MDHEN, CDR2 SYDVKM. The CDR3 runs to 12 residues. V was pared by 6 bases and J by 7 bases, with 12 bases between. As DNA, the CDR3 is TGTGCCAGCAGCCAGCCGGGGATTGGCTACACCTTC. Amino acid sequence: CASSQPGIGYTF.

This clone was picked up a small number of times. This chain joins TRBV27 and TRBJ1-2; the match to TRBD1 covers 7 bases. The junction had 8 bases not matched to a gene; V was cut back by 5 bases and J by 2 bases. Germline assignment: CDR1 MNHEY and CDR2 SMNVEV (reference sequence). This CDR3 spans 15 amino acids. The CDR3 nucleotides are TGTGCCAGCAGTCCCATGGGACAGCCCAACTATGGCTACACCTTC. It codes for CASSPMGQPNYGYTF.

The chain has TRBV29-1 and TRBJ2-5; D is unresolved. Per the germline V gene, CDR1 is SQVTM and CDR2 is ANQGSEA. V was clipped by 2 bases and J by 4 bases, with 5 bases between them. This CDR3 is 11 amino acids long. The CDR3 is CSVEPGETQYF. In DNA, the CDR3 is TGCAGCGTTGAACCGGGAGAGACCCAGTACTTC.